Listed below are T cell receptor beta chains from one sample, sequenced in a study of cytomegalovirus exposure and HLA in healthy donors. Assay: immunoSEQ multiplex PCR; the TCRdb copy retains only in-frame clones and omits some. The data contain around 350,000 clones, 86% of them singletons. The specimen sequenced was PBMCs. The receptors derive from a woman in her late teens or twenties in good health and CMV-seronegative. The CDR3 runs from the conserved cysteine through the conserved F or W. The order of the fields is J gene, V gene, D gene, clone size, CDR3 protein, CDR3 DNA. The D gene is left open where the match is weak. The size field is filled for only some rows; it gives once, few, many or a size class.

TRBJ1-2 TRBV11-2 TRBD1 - CASSSPAGTGGGYTF TGTGCCAGCAGCTCTCCGGCCGGGACAGGGGGTGGCTACACCTTC
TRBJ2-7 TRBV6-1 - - CASSLKTKTHEQYF TGTGCCAGCAGCTTGAAGACAAAGACCCACGAGCAGTACTTC
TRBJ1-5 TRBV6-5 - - CASTTTGNQPQHF TGTGCCAGCACTACTACAGGGAATCAGCCCCAGCATTTT
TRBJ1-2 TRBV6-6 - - CASSNTGRSGYTF TGTGCCAGCAGTAATACAGGGCGTAGTGGCTACACCTTC
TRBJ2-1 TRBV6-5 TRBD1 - CASSYDRGSYNEQFF TGTGCCAGCAGTTACGACAGGGGATCCTACAATGAGCAGTTCTTC
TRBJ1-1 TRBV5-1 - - CASSFPSTERNTEAFF TGCGCCAGCAGCTTTCCATCGACGGAGAGGAACACTGAAGCTTTCTTT
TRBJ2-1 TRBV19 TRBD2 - CASKPGRVLEEQFF TGTGCCAGTAAACCCGGGAGGGTCTTGGAGGAGCAGTTCTTC
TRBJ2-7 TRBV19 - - CASSISGSPYEQYF TGTGCCAGTAGTATTTCCGGGAGTCCCTACGAGCAGTACTTC
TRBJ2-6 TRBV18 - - CASFLERERANVLTF TGTGCCAGCTTTTTAGAGAGAGAGCGGGCCAACGTCCTGACTTTC
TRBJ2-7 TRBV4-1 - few CASSQENWQGYEQYF TGCGCCAGCAGCCAAGAGAATTGGCAGGGCTACGAGCAGTACTTC
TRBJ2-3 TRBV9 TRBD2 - CASSVDPSGYSTDTQYF TGTGCCAGCAGCGTAGACCCTAGCGGATACAGCACAGATACGCAGTATTTT
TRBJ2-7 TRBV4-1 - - CASSQPQGREQYF TGCGCCAGCAGCCAGCCACAGGGTCGCGAGCAGTACTTC
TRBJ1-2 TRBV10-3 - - CAINGGVWEGYTF TGTGCCATCAATGGTGGAGTCTGGGAGGGCTACACCTTC
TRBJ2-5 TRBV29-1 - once CSVELNTAHQYF TGCAGCGTTGAATTGAATACTGCTCACCAGTACTTC
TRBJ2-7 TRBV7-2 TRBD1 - CASSSQGAYEQYF TGTGCCAGCAGCTCACAGGGGGCCTACGAGCAGTACTTC
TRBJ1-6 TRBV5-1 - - CASSPEYGALHF TGCGCCAGCAGCCCCGAGTACGGGGCCCTCCACTTT
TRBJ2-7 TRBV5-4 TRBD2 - CASSLPSGGAVNEQYF TGTGCCAGCAGCTTGCCGAGCGGGGGGGCCGTGAACGAGCAGTACTTC
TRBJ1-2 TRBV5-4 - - CASSFGTGLNYGYTF TGTGCCAGCAGCTTTGGAACAGGGCTTAACTATGGCTACACCTTC
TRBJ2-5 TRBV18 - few CASSPDKGETQYF TGTGCCAGCTCTCCGGACAAGGGGGAGACCCAGTACTTC
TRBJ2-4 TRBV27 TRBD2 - CASSLAAGGQNIQYF TGTGCCAGCAGTTTAGCGGCGGGAGGACAAAACATTCAGTACTTC
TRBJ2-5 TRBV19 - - CASSGQSSLRYQETQYF TGTGCCAGTAGCGGACAATCCTCGTTGAGGTACCAAGAGACCCAGTACTTC
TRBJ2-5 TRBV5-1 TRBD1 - CASSSTTGIGETQYF TGCGCCAGCAGCTCCACGACAGGGATAGGAGAGACCCAGTACTTC
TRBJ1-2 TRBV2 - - CASSLERPNYGYTF TGTGCCAGCAGTCTCGAGAGGCCGAACTATGGCTACACCTTC
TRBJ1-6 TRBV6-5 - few CASTGTWNSPLHF TGTGCCAGCACCGGGACTTGGAATTCACCCCTCCACTTT
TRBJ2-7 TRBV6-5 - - CASRYLDRSYEQYF TGTGCCAGCAGATACCTCGACAGGTCCTACGAGCAGTACTTC
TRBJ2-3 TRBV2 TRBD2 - CATREGLGSRNTQYF TGTGCCACCCGGGAGGGACTAGGGTCCAGAAATACGCAGTATTTT
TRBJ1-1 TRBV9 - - CASSVIGVPNTEAFF TGTGCCAGCAGCGTGATAGGGGTTCCGAACACTGAAGCTTTCTTT
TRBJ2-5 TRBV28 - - CASTPPVRAAGETQYF TGTGCCAGCACCCCCCCGGTCCGCGCGGCGGGAGAGACCCAGTACTTC
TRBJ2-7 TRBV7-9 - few CASSLGRDRPYEQYF TGTGCCAGCAGCTTAGGGAGGGACCGCCCCTACGAGCAGTACTTC
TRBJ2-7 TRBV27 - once CASSLGVGDSYEQYF TGTGCCAGCAGTTTGGGTGTCGGGGACTCCTACGAGCAGTACTTC
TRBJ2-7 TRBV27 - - CASSINAGQLVYEQYF TGTGCCAGCAGCATTAATGCGGGACAGCTAGTCTACGAGCAGTACTTC
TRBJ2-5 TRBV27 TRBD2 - CASSLSAGGGETQYF TGTGCCAGCAGTTTATCGGCGGGGGGAGGGGAGACCCAGTACTTC
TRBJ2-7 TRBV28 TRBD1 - CASSPYRDRVYEQYF TGTGCCAGCAGTCCATACCGGGACAGGGTCTACGAGCAGTACTTC
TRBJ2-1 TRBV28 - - CASSSRTGVGNEQFF TGTGCCAGCAGTTCCCGGACTGGCGTCGGCAATGAGCAGTTCTTC
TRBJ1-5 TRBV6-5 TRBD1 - CASSLPGTGDNQPQHF TGTGCCAGCAGTTTACCCGGGACAGGGGACAATCAGCCCCAGCATTTT
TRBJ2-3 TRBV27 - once CASSFGRGEGSPTDTQYF TGTGCCAGCAGTTTCGGTCGAGGCGAAGGTTCTCCCACAGATACGCAGTATTTT
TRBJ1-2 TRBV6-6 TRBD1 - CASNQGAGGRYGYTF TGTGCCAGCAACCAAGGGGCAGGGGGAAGATATGGCTACACCTTC
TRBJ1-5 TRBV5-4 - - CASSLAWGGLGNQPQHF TGTGCCAGCAGCTTGGCCTGGGGGGGGCTTGGAAATCAGCCCCAGCATTTT
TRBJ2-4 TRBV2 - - CASLNNKNIQYF TGTGCCAGCCTCAACAACAAAAACATTCAGTACTTC
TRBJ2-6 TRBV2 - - CASTNRVSSGANVLTF TGTGCCAGCACTAACAGGGTTAGCTCTGGGGCCAACGTCCTGACTTTC
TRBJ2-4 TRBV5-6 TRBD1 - CASSLPQGVKNIQYF TGTGCCAGCAGCTTACCCCAGGGGGTCAAAAACATTCAGTACTTC